This entry lists 7 T cell receptor beta chains sequenced from one sample in a study of spatial heterogeneity in lung cancer. Via MiXCR, TCRdb re-called the 5' RACE reads, giving one row per CDR3 protein. The sample yields about 75,000 distinct CDR3 sequences, 10% to 15% seen once. Noted time point: sample taken at primary tumor resection. Unsorted whole RNA of tumor, nontumor lung or frozen PBMC was sequenced. The specimen comprised PBMCs, sampled at surgery. These receptors came from a male donor with early-stage non-small cell lung cancer.

This clonotype was seen at least ten times. This chain uses TRBV20-1 with TRBJ2-7, with D hard to call. Trimming took off 8 bases at V and 0 bases at J, with 17 bases between the two ends. This CDR3 is 14 amino acids long. CDR1 is DFQATT, CDR2 SNEGSKA, per germline (reference sequence). CDR3 DNA sequence: TGCAGTTCCACCAACCCCAGGAGCTCCTACGAGCAGTACTTC. Translating gives CSSTNPRSSYEQYF.

The rearrangement uses TRBV5-1 and TRBJ2-7; a weak D match, TRBD2 (5 bases). This CDR3 has 12 amino acids. V dropped 4 bases and J dropped 6 bases, with 11 bases sitting between them. The germline V gene has CDR1 SGHRS and CDR2 YFSETQ. This CDR3 is CASSIEGSEQYF. As DNA, the CDR3 is TGCGCCAGCAGCATTGAGGGTTCCGAGCAGTACTTC.

The gene calls are TRBV7-2 and TRBJ2-5; D remains ambiguous. This CDR3 region has 11 residues. From germline, CDR1 is SGHTA and CDR2 FQGNSA. Deletions cut 3 bases from V and 5 bases from J, with 4 bases between. In DNA form, the CDR3 reads TGTGCCAGCAGCTTTAAGGAGACCCAGTACTTC. This sequence encodes CASSFKETQYF.

The rearrangement links TRBV10-3 to TRBJ1-6; 9 nucleotides align to TRBD1. The V gene end was trimmed by 4 bases and the J gene end by 8 bases; junction bases not matched to a gene: 0. This CDR3 contains 13 residues. Germline V gene sequence: CDR1 ENHRY, CDR2 SYGVKD. In DNA form, the CDR3 reads TGTGCCATCAGTGGGGACAGGGATTCACCCCTCCACTTT. Amino acid sequence: CAISGDRDSPLHF.

This clonotype turned up a few times. The chain is built from TRBV5-1 and TRBJ2-1, with unresolved D. Trimming left V 3 bases short and J 3 bases short, with 10 bases between. CDR1 is SGHRS and CDR2 is YFSETQ in the germline V gene. The CDR3 runs to 14 residues. CDR3 nucleotide sequence: TGCGCCAGCAGCTCCCAACTGGTCTACAATGAGCAGTTCTTC. Its protein is CASSSQLVYNEQFF.

The CDR3 loop is CASSSFSGLTYEQYF. CDR3 bases: TGCGCCAGCAGCTCCTTCAGCGGATTAACCTACGAGCAGTACTTC. The chain has TRBV5-1 and TRBJ2-7; a weak D match, TRBD2 (5 bases). CDR1 is SGHRS and CDR2 is YFSETQ in the germline V gene. The CDR3 is made up of 15 amino acids. Between the trimmed V and J ends, which lost 3 bases and 2 bases, there was a span of 15 bases.

This chain uses TRBV11-1 with TRBJ2-3, with a tentative D call TRBD2 (5 bases). Between the trimmed V and J ends, which lost 4 bases and 1 base, there was a span of 15 bases. Germline V gene data show CDR1 as SGHAT and CDR2 as FQDESV (reference sequence). This CDR3 contains 16 residues. CDR3 nucleotides: TGTGCCAGCAGCTACCTAGCTTCCTACGGCACAGATACGCAGTATTTT. As protein: CASSYLASYGTDTQYF.